This T cell receptor (beta chain) was identified during a study of T cells in Graves' hyperthyroidism and ophthalmopathy. V lost 2 bases and J lost 8; bases outside the gene matches: 9. The CDR3 length is 14 residues. The germline V gene encodes CDR1 GTSNPN and CDR2 SVGIG (reference sequence). Amplification yielded TCR beta CDR3 regions, with RNA transcripts as the source. The primer set for the first-round RT-PCR of the TCR CDR3 was HTBI. TCRdb independently ran MiXCR on the multiplex PCR reads; one entry per CDR3 protein. Here the sample spans about 290,000 distinct CDR3 sequences, 15% to 20% being singletons. A few counts support this clonotype.

This chain connects TRBV30 to TRBJ1-2; 9 positions match TRBD1. Material: blood. This clonotype was obtained from a man in his forties or fifties with Graves' ophthalmopathy. The CDR3 loop reads CAWSLRDRVGGYTF. The CDR3, as DNA: TGTGCCTGGAGTCTCCGGGACAGGGTTGGCGGCTACACCTTC.